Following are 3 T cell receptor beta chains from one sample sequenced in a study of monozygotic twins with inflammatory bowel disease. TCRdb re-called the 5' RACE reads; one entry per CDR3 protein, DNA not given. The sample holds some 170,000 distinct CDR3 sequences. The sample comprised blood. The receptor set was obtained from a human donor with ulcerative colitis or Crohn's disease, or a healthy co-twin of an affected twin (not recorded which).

The CDR3 here is CASSYSQQDSYGYTF. V usage is TRBV6-5 and J usage is TRBJ1-2; with no DNA, the TCRdb D assignment of TRBD1 cannot be verified. Germline V gene sequence: CDR1 MNHEY, CDR2 SVGAGI. The CDR3 is made up of 15 amino acids.

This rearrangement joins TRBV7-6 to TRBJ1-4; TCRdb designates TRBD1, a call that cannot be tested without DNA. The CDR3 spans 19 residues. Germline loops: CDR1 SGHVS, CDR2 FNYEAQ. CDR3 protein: CASSWLPGQGAQANEKLFF.

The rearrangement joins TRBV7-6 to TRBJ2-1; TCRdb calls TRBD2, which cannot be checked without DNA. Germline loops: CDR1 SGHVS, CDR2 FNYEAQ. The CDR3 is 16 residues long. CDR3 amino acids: CASSSRIAGLYNEQFF. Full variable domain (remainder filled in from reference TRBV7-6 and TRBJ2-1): GAGVSQSPRYKVTKRGQDVALRCDPISGHVSLYWYRQALGQGPEFLTYFNYEAQQDKSGLPNDRFSAERPEGSISTLTIQRTEQRDSAMYRCASSSRIAGLYNEQFFGPGTRLTVL.